The subject of this entry is one T cell receptor (beta chain). Its specificity is unknown. The data originate from a study of cytomegalovirus exposure and HLA in healthy donors. Broader study findings: A classifier reportedly called cytomegalovirus status with high sensitivity and specificity.

The donors were part of the validation cohort, which consisted of about 130 subjects and was separate from the first cohort of 666 subjects. Libraries were prepared by immunoSEQ multiplex PCR; TCRdb keeps only in-frame clonotypes and omits some of them. The data show about 130,000 clones, 80% to 90% seen once. Germline V gene sequence: CDR1 MDHEN, CDR2 SYDVKM. This CDR3 spans 17 amino acids. With 5 bases clipped from V and 3 bases from J, the junction kept 6 bases outside the gene matches. Sequences were obtained from PBMCs. This sequence joins TRBV28 and TRBJ2-1; 14 nucleotides match TRBD2. The receptor was derived from a woman in her late teens or twenties in good health and CMV-seronegative. The CDR3 DNA sequence: TGTGCCAGCAGTCAGACTAGCGGGGGGGCCGGCTACAATGAGCAGTTCTTC. Amino acid sequence: CASSQTSGGAGYNEQFF.